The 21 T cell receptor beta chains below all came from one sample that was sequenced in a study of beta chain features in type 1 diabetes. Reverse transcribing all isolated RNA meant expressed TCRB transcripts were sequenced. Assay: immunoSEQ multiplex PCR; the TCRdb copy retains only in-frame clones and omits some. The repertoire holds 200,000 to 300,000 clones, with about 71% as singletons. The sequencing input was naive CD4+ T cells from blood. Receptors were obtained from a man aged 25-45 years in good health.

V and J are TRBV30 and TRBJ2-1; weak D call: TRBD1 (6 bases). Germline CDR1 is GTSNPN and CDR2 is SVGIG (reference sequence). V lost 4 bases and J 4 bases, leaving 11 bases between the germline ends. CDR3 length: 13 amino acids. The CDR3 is CAWKRQAYNEQFF. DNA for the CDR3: TGTGCCTGGAAAAGACAGGCGTACAATGAGCAGTTCTTC.

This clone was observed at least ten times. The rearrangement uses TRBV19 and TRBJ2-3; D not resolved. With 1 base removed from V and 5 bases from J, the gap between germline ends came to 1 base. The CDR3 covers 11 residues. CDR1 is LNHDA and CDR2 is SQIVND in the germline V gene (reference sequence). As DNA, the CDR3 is TGTGCCAGTAGTATAGGAGATACGCAGTATTTT. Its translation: CASSIGDTQYF.

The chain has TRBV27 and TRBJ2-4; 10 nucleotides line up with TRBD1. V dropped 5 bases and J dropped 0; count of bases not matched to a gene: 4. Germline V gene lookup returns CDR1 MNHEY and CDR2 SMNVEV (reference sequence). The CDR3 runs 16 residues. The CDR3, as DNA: TGTGCCAGCAGTCCCGGGACAGGGGTAGCCAAAAACATTCAGTACTTC. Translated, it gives CASSPGTGVAKNIQYF.

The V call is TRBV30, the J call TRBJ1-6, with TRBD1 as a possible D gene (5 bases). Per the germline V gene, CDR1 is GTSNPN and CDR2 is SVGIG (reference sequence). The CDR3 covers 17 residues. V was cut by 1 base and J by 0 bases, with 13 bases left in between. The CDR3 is CAWSGDSYSSYNSPLHF. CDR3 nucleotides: TGTGCCTGGAGTGGCGACAGTTACAGCTCCTATAATTCACCCCTCCACTTT. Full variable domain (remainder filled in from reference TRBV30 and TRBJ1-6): SQTIHQWPATLVQPVGSPLSLECTVEGTSNPNLYWYRQAAGRGLQLLFYSVGIGQISSEVPQNLSASRPQDRQFILSSKKLLLSDSGFYLCAWSGDSYSSYNSPLHFGNGTRLTVT.

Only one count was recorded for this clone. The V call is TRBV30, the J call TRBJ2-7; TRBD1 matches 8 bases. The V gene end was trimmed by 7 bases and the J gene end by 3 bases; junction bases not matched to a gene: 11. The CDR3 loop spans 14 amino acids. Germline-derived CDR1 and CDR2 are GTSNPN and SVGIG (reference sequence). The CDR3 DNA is TGTGCCTACTCCCGGACAGGGTGGCGCTACGAGCAGTACTTC. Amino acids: CAYSRTGWRYEQYF. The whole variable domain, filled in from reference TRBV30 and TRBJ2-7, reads SQTIHQWPATLVQPVGSPLSLECTVEGTSNPNLYWYRQAAGRGLQLLFYSVGIGQISSEVPQNLSASRPQDRQFILSSKKLLLSDSGFYLCAYSRTGWRYEQYFGPGTRLTVT.

The CDR3 sequence: CASKAGKGYEQYF. In nucleotides, the CDR3 is TGTGCCAGCAAAGCAGGGAAGGGCTACGAGCAGTACTTC. The chain is built from TRBV5-6 and TRBJ2-7; the D gene is possibly TRBD1 (5 bases). Per germline, CDR1 SGHDT and CDR2 YYEEEE. V was pared by 6 bases and J by 3 bases, with 13 bases between. The CDR3 length is 13 residues.

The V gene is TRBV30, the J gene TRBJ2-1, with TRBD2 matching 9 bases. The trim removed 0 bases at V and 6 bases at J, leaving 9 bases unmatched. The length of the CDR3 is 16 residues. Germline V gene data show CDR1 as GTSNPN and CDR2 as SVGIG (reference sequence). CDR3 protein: CAWSVGRLAVANEQFF. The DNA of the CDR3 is TGTGCCTGGAGTGTAGGCAGACTAGCGGTGGCCAATGAGCAGTTCTTC. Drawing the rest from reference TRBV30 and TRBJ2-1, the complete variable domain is SQTIHQWPATLVQPVGSPLSLECTVEGTSNPNLYWYRQAAGRGLQLLFYSVGIGQISSEVPQNLSASRPQDRQFILSSKKLLLSDSGFYLCAWSVGRLAVANEQFFGPGTRLTVL.

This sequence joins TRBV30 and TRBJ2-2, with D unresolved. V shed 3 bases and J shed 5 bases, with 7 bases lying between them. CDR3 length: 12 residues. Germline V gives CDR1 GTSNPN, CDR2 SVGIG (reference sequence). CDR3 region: CAWRYATGELFF. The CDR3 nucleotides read TGTGCCTGGAGATATGCGACCGGGGAGCTGTTTTTT.

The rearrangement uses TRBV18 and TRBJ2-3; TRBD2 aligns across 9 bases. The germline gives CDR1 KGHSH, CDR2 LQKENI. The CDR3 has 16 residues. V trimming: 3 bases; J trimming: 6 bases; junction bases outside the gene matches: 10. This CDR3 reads CASSPGLAGGPDTQYF. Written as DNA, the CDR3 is TGTGCCAGCTCACCGGGCTTGGCGGGAGGGCCTGATACGCAGTATTTT.

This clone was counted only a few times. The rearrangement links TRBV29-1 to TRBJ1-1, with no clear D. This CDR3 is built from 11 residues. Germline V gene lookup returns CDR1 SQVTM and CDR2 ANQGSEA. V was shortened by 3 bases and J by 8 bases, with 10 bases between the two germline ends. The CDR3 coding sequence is TGCAGCGTTGATTCCATCCTCGAAGCTTTCTTT. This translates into CSVDSILEAFF. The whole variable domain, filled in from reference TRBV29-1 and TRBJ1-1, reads SAVISQKPSRDICQRGTSLTIQCQVDSQVTMMFWYRQQPGQSLTLIATANQGSEATYESGFVIDKFPISRPNLTFSTLTVSNMSPEDSSIYLCSVDSILEAFFGQGTRLTVV.

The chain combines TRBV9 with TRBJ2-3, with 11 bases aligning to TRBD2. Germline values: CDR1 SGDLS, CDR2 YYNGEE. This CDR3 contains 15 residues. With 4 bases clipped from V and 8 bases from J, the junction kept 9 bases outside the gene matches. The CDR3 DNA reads TGTGCCAGCAGCACGACCGGGACTAGCGGCGGTACGCAGTATTTT. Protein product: CASSTTGTSGGTQYF.

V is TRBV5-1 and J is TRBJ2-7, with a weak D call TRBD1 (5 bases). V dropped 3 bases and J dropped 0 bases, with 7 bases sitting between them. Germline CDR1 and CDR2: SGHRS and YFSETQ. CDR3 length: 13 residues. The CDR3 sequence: CASSSDSSYEQYF. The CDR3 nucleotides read TGCGCCAGCAGCTCCGACAGCTCCTACGAGCAGTACTTC.

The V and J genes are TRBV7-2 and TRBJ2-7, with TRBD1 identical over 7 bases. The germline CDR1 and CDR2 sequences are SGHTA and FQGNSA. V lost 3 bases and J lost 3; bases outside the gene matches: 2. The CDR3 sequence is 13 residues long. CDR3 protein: CASSFRDSYEQYF. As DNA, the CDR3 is TGTGCCAGCAGCTTCCGGGACAGCTACGAGCAGTACTTC. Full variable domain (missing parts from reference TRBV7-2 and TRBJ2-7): GAGVSQSPSNKVTEKGKDVELRCDPISGHTALYWYRQSLGQGLEFLIYFQGNSAPDKSGLPSDRFSAERTGGSVSTLTIQRTQQEDSAVYLCASSFRDSYEQYFGPGTRLTVT.

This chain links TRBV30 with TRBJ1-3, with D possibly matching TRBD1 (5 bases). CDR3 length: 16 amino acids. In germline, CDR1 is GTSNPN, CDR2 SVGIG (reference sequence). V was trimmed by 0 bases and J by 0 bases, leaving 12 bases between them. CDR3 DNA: TGTGCCTGGAGTGTACTAGCAGGGCGCTCTGGAAACACCATATATTTT. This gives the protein CAWSVLAGRSGNTIYF.

Written as DNA, the CDR3 is TGTGCCAGCAGCTATCACGGGCAGGGCCCTGTGCATTTT. Encoded protein: CASSYHGQGPVHF. The rearrangement uses TRBV16 and TRBJ1-5; D is possibly TRBD1 (5 bases). The V end lost 5 bases, the J end lost 15 bases, and 20 bases lay between the germline ends. Germline CDR1 is KGHSY and CDR2 is FQNENV. This CDR3 region has 13 residues. Full variable domain (missing parts from reference TRBV16 and TRBJ1-5): GEEVAQTPKHLVRGEGQKAKLYCAPIKGHSYVFWYQQVLKNEFKFLISFQNENVFDETGMPKERFSAKCLPNSPCSLEIQATKLEDSAVYFCASSYHGQGPVHFGDGTRLSIL.

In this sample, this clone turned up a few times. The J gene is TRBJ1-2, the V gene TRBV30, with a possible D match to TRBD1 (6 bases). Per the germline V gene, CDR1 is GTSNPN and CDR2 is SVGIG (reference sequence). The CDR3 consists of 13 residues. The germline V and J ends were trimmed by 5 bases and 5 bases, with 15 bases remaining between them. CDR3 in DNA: TGTGCCTGGGAAGGTGGGGGCTGGTATGGCTACACCTTC. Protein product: CAWEGGGWYGYTF.

The CDR3 DNA reads as TGTGCCAGCAGTTTAACCGGGACAGGGGGCCACGAGCAGTACTTC. Translating gives CASSLTGTGGHEQYF. The gene calls are TRBV27 and TRBJ2-7; TRBD1 agrees at 12 bases. V was pared by 2 bases and J by 5 bases, with 4 bases of the junction left unmatched. There are 15 residues in the CDR3. CDR1 is MNHEY, CDR2 SMNVEV, per germline (reference sequence).

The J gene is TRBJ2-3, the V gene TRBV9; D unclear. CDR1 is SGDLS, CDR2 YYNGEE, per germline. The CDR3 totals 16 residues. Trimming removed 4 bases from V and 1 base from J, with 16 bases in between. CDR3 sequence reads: CASSPRRHLGTDTQYF. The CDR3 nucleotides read TGTGCCAGCAGCCCAAGACGTCATCTGGGCACAGATACGCAGTATTTT.

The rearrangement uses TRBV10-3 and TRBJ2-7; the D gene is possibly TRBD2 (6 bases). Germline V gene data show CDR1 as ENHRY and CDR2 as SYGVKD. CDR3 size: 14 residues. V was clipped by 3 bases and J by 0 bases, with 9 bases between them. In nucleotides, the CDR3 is TGTGCCATCAGTGACCTGACTAGCTCCTACGAGCAGTACTTC. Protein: CAISDLTSSYEQYF.

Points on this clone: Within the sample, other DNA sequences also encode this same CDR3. The CDR3 spells CAWGPGNTIYF. Written as DNA, the CDR3 is TGTGCCTGGGGGCCGGGGAACACCATATATTTT. This sequence joins TRBV30 and TRBJ1-3; D unresolved. The V and J ends lost 5 bases and 7 bases respectively, with 9 bases between them. CDR3 length: 11 residues. The germline V gene has CDR1 GTSNPN and CDR2 SVGIG (reference sequence).

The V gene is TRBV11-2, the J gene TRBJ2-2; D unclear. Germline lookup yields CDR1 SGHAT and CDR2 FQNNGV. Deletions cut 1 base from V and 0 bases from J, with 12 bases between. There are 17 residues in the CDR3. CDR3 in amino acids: CASSLARRHANTGELFF. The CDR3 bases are TGTGCCAGCAGCTTAGCACGCCGTCACGCGAACACCGGGGAGCTGTTTTTT.